These 21 T cell receptor beta chains were sequenced from one sample in a study of beta chain features in type 1 diabetes. Study-wide results and limits: TCRB CDR3s from Type 1 diabetes patients were moderately but significantly shorter in all four CD4+ subsets.

Reverse transcribing all isolated RNA meant expressed TCRB transcripts were sequenced. Profiled with immunoSEQ multiplex PCR; TCRdb holds only in-frame clones, not every one. Altogether approximately 30,000 clones are present, 65% being singletons, with the ten largest covering 2.4%. Their antigen targets remain unknown. The material sequenced was Tregs from blood. These receptors all stem from a woman in her twenties or thirties with type 1 diabetes.

The chain couples TRBV5-1 to TRBJ2-1; TRBD2 agrees at 10 bases. CDR3 length: 14 amino acids. Germline trimming cut 5 bases from V and 1 base from J; bases unmatched to any gene: 0. Germline loops: CDR1 SGHRS, CDR2 YFSETQ. The CDR3 nucleotides are TGCGCCAGCAGGGGACTAGCGTCCTACAATGAGCAGTTCTTC. Translating it yields CASRGLASYNEQFF.

The chain couples TRBV7-3 to TRBJ2-1, with 16 bases aligning to TRBD2. V lost 5 bases, J lost 7 bases, and 8 bases stayed unmatched. Germline CDR1 SGHTA, CDR2 FQGTGA. The length of the CDR3 is 17 residues. CDR3 loop: CASSTDPGLAGGNEQFF. In DNA form, the CDR3 reads TGTGCCAGCAGCACAGATCCGGGACTAGCGGGGGGGAATGAGCAGTTCTTC.

The rearrangement joins TRBV6-1 to TRBJ2-3; 7 positions agree with TRBD1. The V segment lost 2 bases and the J segment 2 bases; nucleotides outside the gene matches: 4. The CDR3 runs 15 residues. Germline assignment: CDR1 MNHNS and CDR2 SASEGT. CDR3 nucleotides: TGTGCCAGCAGTGAACGGGACAGAGCCACAGATACGCAGTATTTT. Translating it yields CASSERDRATDTQYF.

V and J are TRBV5-1 and TRBJ1-1; no clear D. Trimming shortened V by 7 bases and J by 0 bases, and 13 bases separated the two germline ends. The CDR3 has 14 residues. Germline V CDR1 and CDR2: SGHRS, YFSETQ. The CDR3 here is CASARQTLNTEAFF. The CDR3 DNA reads as TGCGCCAGCGCGCGTCAGACATTGAACACTGAAGCTTTCTTT.

This sequence joins TRBV5-4 and TRBJ2-5; perhaps TRBD2 as D (6 bases). V lost 4 bases to trimming and J lost 5 bases, with 15 bases between them. Germline assignment: CDR1 SGHNT and CDR2 YYREEE (reference sequence). The CDR3 extends over 14 amino acids. The CDR3 region is CASSRPTGDETQYF. For the CDR3, the DNA is TGTGCCAGCAGCCGCCCCACGGGAGATGAGACCCAGTACTTC. The entire variable domain, with the rest obtained from reference TRBV5-4 and TRBJ2-5, is as follows: ETGVTQSPTHLIKTRGQQVTLRCSSQSGHNTVSWYQQALGQGPQFIFQYYREEENGRGNFPPRFSGLQFPNYSSELNVNALELDDSALYLCASSRPTGDETQYFGPGTRLLVL.

This clone is labeled medium-sized. The chain employs TRBV7-2 and TRBJ2-7, with TRBD2 identical over 7 bases. The germline V gene has CDR1 SGHTA and CDR2 FQGNSA. Trimming took 3 bases from V and 3 from J; bases not matched to a gene: 2. This CDR3 is built from 13 residues. DNA for the CDR3: TGTGCCAGCAGCTTTCGCGGGGGCTACGAGCAGTACTTC. It encodes CASSFRGGYEQYF.

The chain uses TRBV19 and TRBJ2-7; 9 bases line up with TRBD1. This CDR3 region has 15 residues. V shed 4 bases and J 2 bases; nucleotides not matched to a gene: 6. Germline V gives CDR1 LNHDA, CDR2 SQIVND (reference sequence). CDR3 protein: CASSSRDRAPYEQYF. DNA for the CDR3: TGTGCCAGTAGTAGCCGGGACAGGGCCCCCTACGAGCAGTACTTC.

V usage is TRBV9 and J usage is TRBJ2-3; a possible D gene is TRBD2 (5 bases). This CDR3 region has 16 residues. CDR1 is SGDLS, CDR2 YYNGEE, per germline. Trimming stripped 0 bases from V and 7 bases from J, with 18 bases between. CDR3 region: CASSVGPGLLVYTQYF. The CDR3 DNA reads as TGTGCCAGCAGCGTAGGTCCCGGACTTCTGGTATATACGCAGTATTTT.

This clone turned up a few times. The rearrangement uses TRBV7-2 and TRBJ2-7, with D maybe TRBD2 (5 bases). The germline V and J ends were trimmed by 2 bases and 5 bases, with 10 bases remaining between them. This CDR3 spans 13 amino acids. The germline CDR1 and CDR2 sequences are SGHTA and FQGNSA. The chain's CDR3 is CASSLLLAHEQYF. CDR3 DNA: TGTGCCAGCAGCTTATTGCTAGCCCACGAGCAGTACTTC.

The chain joins TRBV7-9 to TRBJ1-2, with D possibly being TRBD1 (6 bases). The germline V gene has CDR1 SEHNR and CDR2 FQNEAQ (reference sequence). This CDR3 has 11 residues. Here the CDR3 reads CASEGGYGYTF. In DNA, the CDR3 is TGTGCAAGCGAAGGGGGTTATGGCTACACCTTC. The whole variable domain, remainder taken from reference TRBV7-9 and TRBJ1-2, is DTGVSQNPRHKITKRGQNVTFRCDPISEHNRLYWYRQTLGQGPEFLTYFQNEAQLEKSRLLSDRFSAERPKGSFSTLEIQRTEQGDSAMYLCASEGGYGYTFGSGTRLTVV.

The V call is TRBV5-1, the J call TRBJ2-6; 12 positions match TRBD2. Germline V gives CDR1 SGHRS, CDR2 YFSETQ. V lost 4 bases to trimming and J lost 0 bases; unmatched junction nucleotides: 8. The CDR3 covers 19 residues. The CDR3 sequence is CASSHGLAGLPSGANVLTF. The CDR3 nucleotides read TGCGCCAGCAGCCACGGACTAGCGGGATTGCCCTCTGGGGCCAACGTCCTGACTTTC. The whole variable domain, remainder taken from reference TRBV5-1 and TRBJ2-6, is KAGVTQTPRYLIKTRGQQVTLSCSPISGHRSVSWYQQTPGQGLQFLFEYFSETQRNKGNFPGRFSGRQFSNSRSEMNVSTLELGDSALYLCASSHGLAGLPSGANVLTFGAGSRLTVL.

The chain recombines TRBV28 with TRBJ1-4; the D gene is possibly TRBD1 (5 bases). The CDR3 is made up of 15 amino acids. Trimming took 2 bases from V and 1 from J, leaving 8 bases between them. Per the germline V gene, CDR1 is MDHEN and CDR2 is SYDVKM. CDR3 nucleotide sequence: TGTGCCAGCAGTTTACCCCAGGGAACTAATGAAAAACTGTTTTTT. It yields the protein CASSLPQGTNEKLFF.

The rearrangement joins TRBV7-3 to TRBJ2-3; weak D call: TRBD2 (5 bases). V lost 6 bases and J lost 5, with 15 bases in between. The CDR3 length is 14 residues. Looked up from germline, CDR1 is SGHTA and CDR2 is FQGTGA. The CDR3, as DNA: TGTGCCAGCAGGATGGGAGCGGTCGGAGATACGCAGTATTTT. This encodes CASRMGAVGDTQYF.

The chain uses TRBV19 and TRBJ2-1, with D possibly matching TRBD2 (6 bases). Germline CDR1 LNHDA, CDR2 SQIVND (reference sequence). The germline V and J ends were trimmed by 5 bases and 0 bases, with 8 bases remaining between them. This CDR3 spans 14 amino acids. The DNA of the CDR3 is TGTGCCAGTAGTGGAGGGGTCTCCTACAATGAGCAGTTCTTC. It is translated as CASSGGVSYNEQFF.

This chain connects TRBV5-1 to TRBJ2-3; 8 bases are a match to TRBD2. This CDR3 has 14 amino acids. V lost 2 bases, J lost 3 bases, and 2 bases stayed unmatched. Germline V gene sequence: CDR1 SGHRS, CDR2 YFSETQ. The CDR3 sequence: CASSLAGETDTQYF. For the CDR3, the DNA is TGCGCCAGCAGCTTAGCGGGAGAAACAGATACGCAGTATTTT.

CDR3 in amino acids: CASSFGKSYNEQFF. The CDR3 DNA reads TGTGCCAGCAGCTTCGGGAAATCCTACAATGAGCAGTTCTTC. The chain employs TRBV7-2 and TRBJ2-1; D may be TRBD2 (5 bases). Germline CDR1 is SGHTA and CDR2 is FQGNSA. The CDR3 is 14 amino acids. V lost 3 bases and J lost 1, with 7 bases in between.

The rearrangement joins TRBV11-2 to TRBJ2-7; TRBD1 matches 10 bases. The CDR3 covers 15 residues. The V segment lost 4 bases and the J segment 5 bases; nucleotides outside the gene matches: 8. CDR1 is SGHAT and CDR2 is FQNNGV in the germline V gene. DNA of the CDR3: TGTGCCAGCAGCTCCCCGGGACAGGGGACCCACGAGCAGTACTTC. Protein: CASSSPGQGTHEQYF.

The chain combines TRBV29-1 with TRBJ1-2; D may be TRBD1 (5 bases). With 0 bases removed from V and 5 bases from J, the gap between germline ends came to 13 bases. The CDR3 spans 14 residues. The V gene's germline CDR1 is SQVTM and CDR2 ANQGSEA. CDR3: CSVEEGHLGYGYTF. The CDR3 DNA reads TGCAGCGTTGAAGAGGGGCACCTGGGTTATGGCTACACCTTC.

The rearrangement links TRBV9 to TRBJ2-7; 8 bases match TRBD1. Trimming at V came to 4 bases and at J to 3 bases, leaving 6 bases not matched to a gene. CDR3 length: 14 residues. Germline values: CDR1 SGDLS, CDR2 YYNGEE. The CDR3 loop is CASSFRDRSYEQYF. In DNA form, the CDR3 reads TGTGCCAGCAGCTTCCGGGACAGGAGCTACGAGCAGTACTTC.

This clone was counted once. In DNA, the CDR3 is TGTGCCAGTAGTATAGGTAATACAGGGACCACTGAAGCTTTCTTT. This encodes CASSIGNTGTTEAFF. The chain couples TRBV19 to TRBJ1-1, with a tentative D call TRBD1 (6 bases). The CDR3 loop spans 15 amino acids. Trimming shortened V by 1 base and J by 4 bases, and 13 bases separated the two germline ends. Germline CDR1 is LNHDA and CDR2 is SQIVND (reference sequence).

The rearrangement joins TRBV10-3 to TRBJ2-1; 8 positions agree with TRBD2. Unmatched junction bases numbered 5, after V lost 7 bases and J lost 3 bases. The CDR3 length is 14 residues. The germline V gene has CDR1 ENHRY and CDR2 SYGVKD. The CDR3 region has the DNA TGTGCCATCACCGAAGCGGGAGACTACAATGAGCAGTTCTTC. It encodes CAITEAGDYNEQFF.